The 20 T cell receptor beta chains in this list originate from one sample, sequenced in a study of shared clonotypes between healthy human individuals. Method: immunoSEQ multiplex PCR; TCRdb's copy keeps in-frame clones and lacks some. This sample carries 2 million to 2.5 million clones, less than 95% of them seen once, and the ten largest clones take more than 0.35%. Source material: naive CD4+ T cells from PBMCs. The subset was: CD45RA+ positively selected. These receptors originate from a man aged 18 to 30 in good health. Some clones in this sample may be carry-over from other donors' samples.

CDR3 bases: TGCGCCAGCAGCTTGGGTATAGCGGGAGCCCACGAGCAGTACTTC. It translates to CASSLGIAGAHEQYF. V is TRBV5-1 and J is TRBJ2-7; TRBD2 agrees at 9 bases. Germline lookup yields CDR1 SGHRS and CDR2 YFSETQ. This CDR3 comprises 15 residues. V lost 0 bases, J lost 5 bases, and 6 bases stayed unmatched.

This rearrangement joins TRBV5-4 to TRBJ1-4; D uncertain. This CDR3 spans 13 amino acids. V dropped 4 bases and J dropped 3 bases, with 7 bases sitting between them. Germline values: CDR1 SGHNT, CDR2 YYREEE (reference sequence). CDR3 coding DNA: TGTGCCAGCAGCGGCGCTCCTAATGAAAAACTGTTTTTT. Translated, it gives CASSGAPNEKLFF. Variable domain in full (rest from reference TRBV5-4 and TRBJ1-4): ETGVTQSPTHLIKTRGQQVTLRCSSQSGHNTVSWYQQALGQGPQFIFQYYREEENGRGNFPPRFSGLQFPNYSSELNVNALELDDSALYLCASSGAPNEKLFFGSGTQLSVL.

The chain couples TRBV6-6 to TRBJ1-5; D is possibly TRBD1 (5 bases). Between the trimmed V and J ends, which lost 4 bases and 6 bases, there was a span of 13 bases. Germline CDR1 reads MNHNY; CDR2 reads SVGAGI (reference sequence). The CDR3 extends over 14 amino acids. The chain's CDR3 is CASSSPGTPQPQHF. In DNA, the CDR3 is TGTGCCAGCAGTTCCCCGGGGACTCCTCAGCCCCAGCATTTT.

Concerning this clone: This sample also contains other DNA sequences that code for the same CDR3. The chain uses TRBV7-9 and TRBJ1-1; TRBD1 might be the D (5 bases). CDR3 size: 12 residues. The ends were cut back, 5 bases at V and 5 bases at J, with 9 bases in the middle. Germline values: CDR1 SEHNR, CDR2 FQNEAQ (reference sequence). CDR3 sequence reads: CASSPRGTEAFF. The CDR3 DNA reads as TGTGCCAGCAGCCCCCGGGGGACTGAAGCTTTCTTT. Filled out from reference TRBV7-9 and TRBJ1-1, the complete variable domain reads DTGVSQNPRHKITKRGQNVTFRCDPISEHNRLYWYRQTLGQGPEFLTYFQNEAQLEKSRLLSDRFSAERPKGSFSTLEIQRTEQGDSAMYLCASSPRGTEAFFGQGTRLTVV.

This clone was counted once. This chain links TRBV11-3 with TRBJ2-2; D not certain. Trimming removed 5 bases at V and 10 bases at J, with 20 bases between. CDR1 and CDR2 (germline): SGHNT, YENEEA. The CDR3 loop spans 15 amino acids. The CDR3 DNA sequence: TGTGCCAGCAGCCCCGGACCGTATGGAGTCGAGGAGCTGTTTTTT. It encodes CASSPGPYGVEELFF.

For this clone: This specimen includes other DNA sequences encoding the same CDR3. The chain joins TRBV28 to TRBJ1-5; maybe TRBD1 (5 bases). The germline V and J ends were trimmed by 3 bases and 4 bases, with 7 bases remaining between them. The length of the CDR3 is 13 residues. The germline V gene encodes CDR1 MDHEN and CDR2 SYDVKM. Written as DNA, the CDR3 is TGTGCCAGCAGTTTGGGGCGAAATCAGCCCCAGCATTTT. It yields the protein CASSLGRNQPQHF. Filled out from reference TRBV28 and TRBJ1-5, the complete variable domain reads DVKVTQSSRYLVKRTGEKVFLECVQDMDHENMFWYRQDPGLGLRLIYFSYDVKMKEKGDIPEGYSVSREKKERFSLILESASTNQTSMYLCASSLGRNQPQHFGDGTRLSIL.

The DNA for the CDR3 is TGTGCCAGTAGTATAGGCCGGCAGGGGCTAGTCGATGAGCAGTTCTTC. As protein: CASSIGRQGLVDEQFF. This chain connects TRBV19 to TRBJ2-1; possibly TRBD1 for D (6 bases). Germline CDR1 reads LNHDA; CDR2 reads SQIVND (reference sequence). Deletions cut 1 base from V and 8 bases from J, with 18 bases between. This CDR3 is built from 16 residues.

This clone was recorded only once. The chain recombines TRBV5-5 with TRBJ2-7; perhaps TRBD2 as D (6 bases). The CDR3 consists of 14 residues. Germline V lookup: CDR1 SGHKS, CDR2 YYEKEE (reference sequence). The germline V and J ends were trimmed by 4 bases and 2 bases, with 13 bases remaining between them. CDR3 in DNA: TGTGCCAGCAGCCCTAGGCGGGGTGCCTACGAGCAGTACTTC. It codes for CASSPRRGAYEQYF.

The chain is built from TRBV5-1 and TRBJ2-3; TRBD2 agrees at 12 bases. CDR1 is SGHRS and CDR2 is YFSETQ in the germline V gene. CDR3 length equals 19 residues. After removal of 4 bases from V and 2 bases from J, the junction contained 14 bases not matched to a gene. CDR3: CASSPSLAGGLLDTDTQYF. DNA for the CDR3: TGCGCCAGCAGCCCGAGCCTAGCGGGAGGGCTACTTGACACAGATACGCAGTATTTT.

This clone was seen once. This sample includes further DNA sequences coding for the same CDR3. The chain joins TRBV18 to TRBJ1-2, with 7 bases matching TRBD1. CDR3 length: 14 residues. The ends lost 6 bases at V and 2 bases at J; junction bases unmatched: 6. The germline gives CDR1 KGHSH, CDR2 LQKENI. This CDR3 is CASSPSGQNYGYTF. DNA of the CDR3: TGTGCCAGCTCCCCTTCGGGACAGAACTATGGCTACACCTTC.

The CDR3 nucleotides are TGTGCCTCCGGGTTGGGTTCCTACGAGCAGTACTTC. Translation: CASGLGSYEQYF. The rearrangement joins TRBV10-3 to TRBJ2-7, with D unresolved. This CDR3 spans 12 amino acids. Trimming pared 11 bases from V and 1 base from J, leaving 12 bases between. Germline CDR1 reads ENHRY; CDR2 reads SYGVKD.

The table lists this clone with a count of one. This chain uses TRBV4-1 with TRBJ2-3, with D unclear. The CDR3 consists of 13 residues. CDR1 and CDR2 (germline): MGHRA, YSYEKL. Trimming took off 5 bases at V and 6 bases at J, with 12 bases between the two ends. The CDR3 protein is CASSLVDVDTQYF. CDR3 sequence (DNA): TGCGCCAGCAGCTTAGTCGACGTGGATACGCAGTATTTT.

This chain links TRBV28 with TRBJ2-5; TRBD1 is a possible D gene (5 bases). The CDR3 totals 14 residues. The V end was cut by 7 bases, the J end by 5 bases, with 17 bases between. Germline loops: CDR1 MDHEN, CDR2 SYDVKM. CDR3 residues: CASNPMDNSETQYF. The CDR3 nucleotides read TGTGCCAGCAACCCGATGGACAACTCTGAGACCCAGTACTTC. The complete variable domain, with remaining parts taken from reference TRBV28 and TRBJ2-5, reads DVKVTQSSRYLVKRTGEKVFLECVQDMDHENMFWYRQDPGLGLRLIYFSYDVKMKEKGDIPEGYSVSREKKERFSLILESASTNQTSMYLCASNPMDNSETQYFGPGTRLLVL.

For this clone: Distinct nucleotide sequences in the sample also encode this CDR3. V is TRBV5-1 and J is TRBJ1-1; D gene unclear. In germline, CDR1 is SGHRS, CDR2 YFSETQ. Trimming cost V 0 bases and J 1 base, with 7 bases left between them. This CDR3 region has 14 residues. The CDR3 region is CASSLAPENTEAFF. In DNA, the CDR3 is TGCGCCAGCAGCTTGGCCCCGGAGAACACTGAAGCTTTCTTT.

The J gene is TRBJ2-7, the V gene TRBV18; D is unclear. V was trimmed by 5 bases and J by 2 bases, leaving 10 bases between them. Germline CDR1 KGHSH, CDR2 LQKENI. This CDR3 region has 13 residues. The chain's CDR3 is CASSSGPAYEQYF. The CDR3 DNA reads as TGTGCCAGCTCATCCGGACCAGCCTACGAGCAGTACTTC.

J is TRBJ1-2 and V is TRBV4-3, with D perhaps TRBD1 (6 bases). The CDR3 length is 15 residues. Germline assignment: CDR1 LGHNA and CDR2 YSLEER. With 0 bases removed from V and 4 bases from J, the gap between germline ends came to 12 bases. CDR3 in DNA: TGCGCCAGCAGCCAAGATTTAAGGGGGTTCTATGGCTACACCTTC. Its protein is CASSQDLRGFYGYTF.

The gene calls are TRBV28 and TRBJ1-1; D not resolved. Per the germline V gene, CDR1 is MDHEN and CDR2 is SYDVKM. CDR3 length: 14 amino acids. V was pared by 6 bases and J by 0 bases, with 11 bases between. CDR3 sequence (DNA): TGTGCCAGCAGACCCGACACGATGAACACTGAAGCTTTCTTT. It translates to CASRPDTMNTEAFF.

This clone was seen just once. The gene calls are TRBV6-1 and TRBJ1-4; D not certain. The CDR3 is 15 amino acids. The V gene's germline CDR1 is MNHNS and CDR2 SASEGT. Trimming cost V 7 bases and J 8 bases, with 20 bases left between them. The CDR3 DNA sequence: TGTGCCAGCACTAAGATTGACAATCCACGGGAAAAACTGTTTTTT. Protein sequence: CASTKIDNPREKLFF.

As for this clone: The identical CDR3 is also encoded by other nucleotide sequences in the sample. The rearrangement joins TRBV7-3 to TRBJ2-2; D is uncertain. The CDR3 covers 16 residues. The germline gives CDR1 SGHTA, CDR2 FQGTGA. V dropped 6 bases and J dropped 1 base, with 15 bases sitting between them. The CDR3 spells CASSLNSFQNTGELFF. CDR3 in DNA: TGTGCCAGCAGTCTAAACAGCTTCCAGAACACCGGGGAGCTGTTTTTT.

The V call is TRBV6-1, the J call TRBJ1-5; the D gene is possibly TRBD1 (5 bases). This CDR3 region has 16 residues. Trimming stripped 2 bases from V and 0 bases from J, with 11 bases between. Germline V gives CDR1 MNHNS, CDR2 SASEGT. CDR3 coding DNA: TGTGCCAGCAGTGAACGTGAGGGGTATAGCAATCAGCCCCAGCATTTT. Translated: CASSEREGYSNQPQHF.